This T cell receptor beta chain was identified during a study of blood T cell repertoires in COVID-19. About the research overall: Material from acute and convalescent COVID-19 was sourced from the United States, Italy and Spain. In each case, the material was cDNA or gDNA derived from T cells, B-cell-depleted T cells, or PBMCs.

Original data processing: Estimation of nucleated cell counts relied on the amplification of reference gene primers. Using immunoSEQ multiplex PCR, the repertoire was profiled, and TCRdb retains in-frame clones only, with some absent. V, J and clone size reflect that table, while D and trimming were determined from the DNA. The sample carries around 240,000 clones, 70% to 85% recorded once. The CDR3 totals 15 residues. The germline V gene has CDR1 KGHSH and CDR2 LQKENI. The ends were cut back, 2 bases at V and 0 bases at J, with 10 bases in the middle. This clonotype was sampled from a woman between 40 and 50 years old who had recovered from COVID-19. The material sequenced was peripheral blood. The genes are TRBV18 and TRBJ2-5; tentative D call: TRBD1 (5 bases). CDR3 region: CASSPSNRYQETQYF. The CDR3 DNA reads as TGTGCCAGCTCACCATCGAACAGGTACCAAGAGACCCAGTACTTC.